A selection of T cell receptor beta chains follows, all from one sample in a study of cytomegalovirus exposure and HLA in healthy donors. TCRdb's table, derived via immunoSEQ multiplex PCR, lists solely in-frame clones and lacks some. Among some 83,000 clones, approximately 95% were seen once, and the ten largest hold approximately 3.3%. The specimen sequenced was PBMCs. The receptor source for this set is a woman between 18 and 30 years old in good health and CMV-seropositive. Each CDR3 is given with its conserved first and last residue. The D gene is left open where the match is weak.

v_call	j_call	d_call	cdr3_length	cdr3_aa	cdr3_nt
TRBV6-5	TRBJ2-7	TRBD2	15	CASGRGAGGGGEQYF	TGTGCCAGCGGCAGAGGGGCGGGGGGCGGAGGCGAGCAGTACTTC
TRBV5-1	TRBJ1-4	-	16	CASSLSGQRTNEKLFF	TGCGCCAGCAGCTTGTCTGGACAACGGACTAATGAAAAACTGTTTTTT
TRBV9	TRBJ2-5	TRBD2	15	CASSMSGGQGETQYF	TGTGCCAGCAGCATGAGCGGGGGCCAGGGGGAGACCCAGTACTTC
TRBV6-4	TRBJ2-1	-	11	CASRGNNEQFF	TGTGCCAGCCGAGGGAATAATGAGCAGTTCTTC
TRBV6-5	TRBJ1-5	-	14	CASSYSDSYQPQHF	TGTGCCAGCAGTTACTCCGACAGCTATCAGCCCCAGCATTTT
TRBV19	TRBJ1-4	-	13	CASSFRLGEKLFF	TGTGCCAGTAGTTTTAGGTTGGGCGAAAAACTGTTTTTT
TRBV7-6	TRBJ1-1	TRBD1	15	CASSLAQGDVGEAFF	TGTGCCAGCAGCTTAGCACAGGGGGATGTCGGTGAAGCTTTCTTT
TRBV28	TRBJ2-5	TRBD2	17	CASSLSWPAGDQETQYF	TGTGCCAGCAGCCTATCCTGGCCAGCGGGGGACCAAGAGACCCAGTACTTC
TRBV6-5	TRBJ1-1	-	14	CASSSGTSNTEAFF	TGTGCCAGCAGTTCCGGGACATCGAACACTGAAGCTTTCTTT
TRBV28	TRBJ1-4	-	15	CASSFAGDAREKLFF	TGTGCCAGCAGTTTCGCGGGGGACGCTAGAGAAAAACTGTTTTTT
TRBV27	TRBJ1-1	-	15	CASSLTREGNTEAFF	TGTGCCAGCAGTTTAACCCGGGAGGGAAACACTGAAGCTTTCTTT
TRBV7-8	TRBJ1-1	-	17	CASSLGRRGSARTEAFF	TGTGCCAGCAGCTTAGGACGGCGGGGGTCGGCAAGAACTGAAGCTTTCTTT
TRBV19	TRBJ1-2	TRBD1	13	CASRNRDREGYTF	TGTGCCAGTAGGAACCGGGACAGGGAAGGCTACACCTTC
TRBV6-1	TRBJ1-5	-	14	CASSEVGRSRPQHF	TGTGCCAGCAGTGAGGTTGGCAGGTCCAGGCCCCAGCATTTT
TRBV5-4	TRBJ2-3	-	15	CASSLWGGSTDTQYF	TGTGCCAGCAGCTTGTGGGGGGGCAGCACAGATACGCAGTATTTT
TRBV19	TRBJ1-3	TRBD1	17	CASSAQRLQGVGNTIYF	TGTGCCAGTAGTGCGCAACGACTACAGGGGGTTGGAAACACCATATATTTT
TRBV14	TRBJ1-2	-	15	CASSQEPSTGSGYTF	TGTGCCAGCAGCCAAGAACCCTCCACAGGATCTGGCTACACCTTC
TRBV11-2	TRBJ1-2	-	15	CASSPIGEGVRGYTF	TGTGCCAGCAGCCCCATTGGGGAGGGGGTTAGAGGCTACACCTTC